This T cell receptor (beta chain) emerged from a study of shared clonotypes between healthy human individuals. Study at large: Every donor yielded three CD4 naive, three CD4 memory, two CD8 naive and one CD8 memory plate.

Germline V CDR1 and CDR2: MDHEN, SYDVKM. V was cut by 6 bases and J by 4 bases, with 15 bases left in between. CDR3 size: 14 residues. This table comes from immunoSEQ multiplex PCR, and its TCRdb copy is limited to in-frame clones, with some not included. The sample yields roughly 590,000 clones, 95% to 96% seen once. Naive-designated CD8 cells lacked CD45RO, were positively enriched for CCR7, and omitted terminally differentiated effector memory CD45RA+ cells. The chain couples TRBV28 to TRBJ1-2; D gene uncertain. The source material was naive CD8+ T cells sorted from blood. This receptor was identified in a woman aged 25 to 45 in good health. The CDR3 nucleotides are TGTGCCAGCAGACACACCCTGGGGATCTATGGCTACACCTTC. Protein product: CASRHTLGIYGYTF.